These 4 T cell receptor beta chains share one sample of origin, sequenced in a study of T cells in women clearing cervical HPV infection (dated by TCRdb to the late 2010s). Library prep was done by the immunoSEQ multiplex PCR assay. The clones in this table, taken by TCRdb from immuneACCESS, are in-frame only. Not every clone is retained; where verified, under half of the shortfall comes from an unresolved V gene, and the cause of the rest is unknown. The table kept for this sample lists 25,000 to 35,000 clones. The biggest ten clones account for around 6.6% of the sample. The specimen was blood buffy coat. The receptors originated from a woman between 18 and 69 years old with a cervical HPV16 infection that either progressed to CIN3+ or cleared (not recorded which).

The CDR3 DNA, read in part, is TGCAGTGCTAGTGATCCGGGGTCTGATTCACCC. Translating it yields CSASDPGSDSP. The whole CDR3 region reads CSASDPGSDSPLHF. This sequence joins TRBV20-1 and TRBJ1-6; D remains ambiguous. The observed sequence ends 3 residues before the CDR3 terminus, with the missing tail filled in from the germline J gene. The ends were cut back, 3 bases at V and 8 bases at J, with 14 bases in the middle. The germline CDR1 and CDR2 sequences are DFQATT and SNEGSKA (reference sequence). The CDR3 runs 14 residues.

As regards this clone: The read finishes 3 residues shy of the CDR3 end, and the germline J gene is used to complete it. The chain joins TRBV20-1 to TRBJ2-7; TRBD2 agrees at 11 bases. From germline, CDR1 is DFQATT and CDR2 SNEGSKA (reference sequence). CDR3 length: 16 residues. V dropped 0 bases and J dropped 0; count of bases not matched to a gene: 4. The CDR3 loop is CSARDQTSGDSYEQYF. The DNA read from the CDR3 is TGCAGTGCTAGAGATCAGACTAGCGGGGACTCCTACGAG.

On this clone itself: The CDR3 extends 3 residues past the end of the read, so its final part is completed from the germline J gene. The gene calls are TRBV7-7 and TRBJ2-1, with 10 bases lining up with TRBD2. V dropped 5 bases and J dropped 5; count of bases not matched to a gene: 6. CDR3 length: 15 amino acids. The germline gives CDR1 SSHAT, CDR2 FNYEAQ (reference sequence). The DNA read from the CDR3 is TGTGCCAGCAGCCCCCGGCTAGCGGGGGACAATGAG. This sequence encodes CASSPRLAGDNE. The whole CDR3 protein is CASSPRLAGDNEQFF.

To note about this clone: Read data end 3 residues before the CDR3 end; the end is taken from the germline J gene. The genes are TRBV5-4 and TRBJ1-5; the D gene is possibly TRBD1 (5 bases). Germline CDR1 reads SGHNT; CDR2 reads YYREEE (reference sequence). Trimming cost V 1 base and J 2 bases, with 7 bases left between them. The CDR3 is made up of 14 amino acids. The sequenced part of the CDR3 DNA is TGTGCCAGCAGCTTGTGGGGGGGCAATCAGCCC. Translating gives CASSLWGGNQP. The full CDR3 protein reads CASSLWGGNQPQHF.